The 32 T cell receptor beta chains presented below share a single source sample, sequenced in a study of cytomegalovirus exposure and HLA in healthy donors. In the PCR, 60 Vbeta and 13 Jbeta primers were used. Some clones are missing from TCRdb's copy, which holds only in-frame ones; the method was immunoSEQ multiplex PCR. The table shows about 180,000 clones, with 75% to 85% occurring only once. Sequenced material: PBMCs. These receptors originate from a girl aged 2-10 years in good health and CMV-seropositive.

V and J are TRBV2 and TRBJ2-4, with 9 bases fitting TRBD2. Germline assignment: CDR1 SNHLY and CDR2 FYNNEI. This CDR3 has 15 amino acids. V lost 7 bases and J lost 7; bases outside the gene matches: 11. Here the CDR3 reads CASIVGLAGFNIQYF. In nucleotides, the CDR3 is TGTGCCAGCATCGTGGGCCTAGCGGGGTTCAACATTCAGTACTTC. Using reference TRBV2 and TRBJ2-4 for the parts outside the CDR3, the full variable domain is EPEVTQTPSHQVTQMGQEVILRCVPISNHLYFYWYRQILGQKVEFLVSFYNNEISEKSEIFDDQFSVERPDGSNFTLKIRSTKLEDSAMYFCASIVGLAGFNIQYFGAGTRLSVL.

This clone was seen a handful of times. V is TRBV2 and J is TRBJ1-1; unclear D gene. Trimming left V 5 bases short and J 1 base short, with 14 bases between. Per germline, CDR1 SNHLY and CDR2 FYNNEI. The CDR3 has 15 residues. The CDR3 loop reads CASSNGQVWNTEAFF. In DNA form, the CDR3 reads TGTGCCAGCAGTAACGGCCAGGTATGGAACACTGAAGCTTTCTTT.

The chain links TRBV4-2 to TRBJ2-7, with 10 bases that match TRBD2. The J segment lost 5 bases and the V segment lost 4 bases, leaving 17 bases of the junction unmatched. This CDR3 is built from 18 residues. Germline CDR1 is LGHNA and CDR2 is YNFKEQ. The CDR3 is CASSPEGSGRSWANEQYF. CDR3 sequence (DNA): TGTGCCAGCAGCCCGGAGGGTAGCGGGAGGTCGTGGGCTAACGAGCAGTACTTC.

This chain connects TRBV30 to TRBJ2-1; D is unclear. CDR1 is GTSNPN and CDR2 is SVGIG in the germline V gene (reference sequence). The CDR3 has 14 amino acids. Trimming shortened V by 0 bases and J by 9 bases, and 15 bases separated the two germline ends. The CDR3: CAWSVRIADVEQFF. DNA for the CDR3: TGTGCCTGGAGTGTACGGATAGCAGACGTTGAGCAGTTCTTC. Drawing the rest from reference TRBV30 and TRBJ2-1, the complete variable domain is SQTIHQWPATLVQPVGSPLSLECTVEGTSNPNLYWYRQAAGRGLQLLFYSVGIGQISSEVPQNLSASRPQDRQFILSSKKLLLSDSGFYLCAWSVRIADVEQFFGPGTRLTVL.

The chain couples TRBV5-1 to TRBJ1-2; 7 positions match TRBD1. This CDR3 is built from 13 residues. With 1 base clipped from V and 6 bases from J, the junction kept 3 bases outside the gene matches. The germline gives CDR1 SGHRS, CDR2 YFSETQ. The CDR3 nucleotides read TGCGCCAGCAGCTTGACAGGGGAAAATGGCTACACCTTC. This gives the protein CASSLTGENGYTF. Looking up the rest from reference TRBV5-1 and TRBJ1-2 gives the full variable domain: KAGVTQTPRYLIKTRGQQVTLSCSPISGHRSVSWYQQTPGQGLQFLFEYFSETQRNKGNFPGRFSGRQFSNSRSEMNVSTLELGDSALYLCASSLTGENGYTFGSGTRLTVV.

This chain links TRBV15 with TRBJ2-3; 7 nucleotides align to TRBD1. Germline V gene sequence: CDR1 LNHNV, CDR2 YYDKDF (reference sequence). The junction had 5 bases not matched to a gene; V was cut back by 0 bases and J by 2 bases. The CDR3 runs to 16 residues. This chain's CDR3 is CATSRDAGGTTDTQYF. The CDR3, as DNA: TGTGCCACCAGCAGAGACGCAGGGGGAACCACAGATACGCAGTATTTT.

The genes are TRBV5-1 and TRBJ2-3; D is possibly TRBD1 (6 bases). The germline gives CDR1 SGHRS, CDR2 YFSETQ. This CDR3 spans 16 amino acids. Trimming removed 4 bases from V and 4 bases from J, with 19 bases in between. The CDR3 here is CASSRPRGDSADTQYF. The CDR3 region has the DNA TGCGCCAGCAGCCGACCCAGGGGTGATAGCGCAGATACGCAGTATTTT.

The CDR3 here is CASSGQGLAGEGGRYNEQFF. CDR3 coding DNA: TGTGCCAGCAGCGGACAAGGACTAGCGGGAGAGGGGGGAAGGTACAATGAGCAGTTCTTC. This rearrangement joins TRBV9 to TRBJ2-1; the match to TRBD2 covers 13 bases. The CDR3 loop spans 20 amino acids. Germline CDR1 and CDR2: SGDLS and YYNGEE. Trimming at V came to 3 bases and at J to 4 bases, leaving 16 bases not matched to a gene.

V gene TRBV5-1 combines with J gene TRBJ2-3, with D unclear. This CDR3 has 15 amino acids. Trimming removed 0 bases from V and 0 bases from J, with 8 bases in between. Germline assignment: CDR1 SGHRS and CDR2 YFSETQ. CDR3 sequence reads: CASSLALRSTDTQYF. For the CDR3, the DNA is TGCGCCAGCAGCTTGGCTTTGCGGAGCACAGATACGCAGTATTTT.

This sequence joins TRBV6-1 and TRBJ2-3; 9 nucleotides agree with TRBD2. V was pared by 2 bases and J by 3 bases, with 9 bases of the junction left unmatched. This CDR3 has 17 amino acids. CDR1 and CDR2 from the germline V gene are MNHNS and SASEGT. The chain's CDR3 is CASSEIEAGGGTDTQYF. DNA of the CDR3: TGTGCCAGCAGTGAAATCGAGGCGGGGGGGGGTACAGATACGCAGTATTTT.

A few counts support this clone. This rearrangement joins TRBV5-6 to TRBJ2-1; 9 bases fit TRBD1. In germline, CDR1 is SGHDT, CDR2 YYEEEE. V was clipped by 7 bases and J by 6 bases; unmatched bases: 8. The CDR3 extends over 14 amino acids. CDR3 region: CASVSTGGSNEQFF. The CDR3 nucleotides read TGTGCCAGCGTATCGACAGGGGGATCCAATGAGCAGTTCTTC.

The rearrangement uses TRBV27 and TRBJ2-6, with D possibly being TRBD2 (6 bases). The CDR3 sequence is 20 residues long. The ends were cut back, 0 bases at V and 4 bases at J, with 22 bases in the middle. Germline CDR1 reads MNHEY; CDR2 reads SMNVEV (reference sequence). CDR3 in amino acids: CASSLSGFPGRSGGANVLTF. DNA of the CDR3: TGTGCCAGCAGTTTATCTGGTTTCCCAGGGAGGTCAGGCGGGGCCAACGTCCTGACTTTC.

The chain carries TRBV5-1 and TRBJ2-1; 9 bases match TRBD2. J lost 5 bases, V lost 4 bases, and 10 bases had no gene match. The germline V gene encodes CDR1 SGHRS and CDR2 YFSETQ. The CDR3 length is 16 residues. The CDR3 DNA sequence: TGCGCCAGCAGCGGGAGGGATAGCGGGAGCAACAATGAGCAGTTCTTC. Protein: CASSGRDSGSNNEQFF.

This clone has just a few counts. The V call is TRBV5-5, the J call TRBJ1-4; D unclear. CDR1 is SGHKS and CDR2 is YYEKEE in the germline V gene (reference sequence). This CDR3 region has 14 residues. Between the trimmed V and J ends, which lost 0 bases and 2 bases, there was a span of 5 bases. This CDR3 is CASSLAQTNEKLFF. The CDR3 DNA reads TGTGCCAGCAGCTTGGCCCAGACTAATGAAAAACTGTTTTTT. Full variable domain (rest looked up from reference TRBV5-5 and TRBJ1-4): DAGVTQSPTHLIKTRGQQVTLRCSPISGHKSVSWYQQVLGQGPQFIFQYYEKEERGRGNFPDRFSARQFPNYSSELNVNALLLGDSALYLCASSLAQTNEKLFFGSGTQLSVL.

This chain joins TRBV15 and TRBJ2-1, with TRBD2 as a possible D gene (6 bases). The CDR3 consists of 13 residues. Germline CDR1 LNHNV, CDR2 YYDKDF (reference sequence). The V and J ends lost 5 bases and 11 bases respectively, with 16 bases between them. In DNA form, the CDR3 reads TGTGCCACCAGCCCTGAGGGGAGGAGGAAGCAGTTCTTC. Translating it yields CATSPEGRRKQFF.

This chain links TRBV9 with TRBJ2-7; D is possibly TRBD2 (6 bases). V lost 0 bases and J lost 5, with 18 bases in between. Germline V gives CDR1 SGDLS, CDR2 YYNGEE. CDR3 length: 16 amino acids. The CDR3 DNA reads TGTGCCAGCAGCGTAGGAGTCAGAGGTGGAGGGGACGAGCAGTACTTC. Its translation: CASSVGVRGGGDEQYF.

This chain joins TRBV5-1 and TRBJ1-1; D possibly corresponds to TRBD1 (6 bases). The CDR3 has 17 amino acids. CDR1 SGHRS and CDR2 YFSETQ come from the germline V gene. V was trimmed by 0 bases and J by 0 bases, leaving 15 bases between them. In nucleotides, the CDR3 is TGCGCCAGCAGCTTGGGACAGGAGAGGTGGATGAACACTGAAGCTTTCTTT. Translating it yields CASSLGQERWMNTEAFF.

The gene calls are TRBV20-1 and TRBJ2-1; no definite D call. Per germline, CDR1 DFQATT and CDR2 SNEGSKA (reference sequence). V lost 6 bases and J lost 10, with 10 bases in between. This CDR3 is 10 amino acids long. The CDR3 nucleotides are TGCAGTGCCTCGGCGAGGGAGCAGTTCTTC. It specifies CSASAREQFF.

This rearrangement joins TRBV28 to TRBJ2-3; TRBD2 aligns across 7 bases. Unmatched junction bases numbered 15, after V lost 9 bases and J lost 6 bases. This CDR3 spans 15 amino acids. Germline V gives CDR1 MDHEN, CDR2 SYDVKM. The CDR3 region has the DNA TGTGCCAGAATCCCCGGGACTACGCCATCGGATACGCAGTATTTT. Protein sequence: CARIPGTTPSDTQYF.

The V and J genes are TRBV29-1 and TRBJ2-3, with D maybe TRBD2 (6 bases). This CDR3 is 14 amino acids long. CDR1 and CDR2 from the germline V gene are SQVTM and ANQGSEA. Trimming pared 4 bases from V and 0 bases from J, leaving 11 bases between. The CDR3 nucleotides read TGCAGCGTTGGCGGGGTGGCAAGCACAGATACGCAGTATTTT. Protein: CSVGGVASTDTQYF.

This rearrangement joins TRBV27 to TRBJ2-1; 7 nucleotides align to TRBD2. Germline CDR1 MNHEY, CDR2 SMNVEV (reference sequence). This CDR3 is built from 16 residues. V was pared by 1 base and J by 0 bases, with 3 bases of the junction left unmatched. CDR3 region: CASSLYSGYSYNEQFF. In DNA form, the CDR3 reads TGTGCCAGCAGTTTATATAGCGGGTACTCCTACAATGAGCAGTTCTTC.

V usage is TRBV2 and J usage is TRBJ1-1; 11 nucleotides line up with TRBD1. The germline V gene encodes CDR1 SNHLY and CDR2 FYNNEI. The CDR3 covers 16 residues. J was trimmed by 4 bases and V by 3 bases; bases with no gene match: 7. The CDR3 region is CASSEGQGVFLTEAFF. The CDR3 nucleotides read TGTGCCAGCAGTGAGGGACAGGGGGTATTTCTCACTGAAGCTTTCTTT.

The rearrangement uses TRBV11-3 and TRBJ2-3; tentatively, D is TRBD2 (5 bases). This CDR3 is 15 amino acids long. CDR1 and CDR2 (germline): SGHNT, YENEEA. V was shortened by 5 bases and J by 10 bases, with 22 bases between the two germline ends. CDR3 loop: CASSPRWVPGTSQYF. In DNA form, the CDR3 reads TGTGCCAGCAGCCCCAGATGGGTCCCGGGAACCTCGCAGTATTTT.

The rearrangement links TRBV7-2 to TRBJ1-1, with a tentative D call TRBD1 (6 bases). CDR1 is SGHTA and CDR2 is FQGNSA in the germline V gene. CDR3 size: 15 residues. Trimming took 5 bases from V and 0 from J, leaving 13 bases between them. CDR3: CASSQNRVLNTEAFF. The CDR3 DNA reads as TGTGCCAGCAGCCAGAACAGGGTGCTGAACACTGAAGCTTTCTTT.

This sequence joins TRBV2 and TRBJ2-1; the match to TRBD1 covers 7 bases. V lost 5 bases to trimming and J lost 5 bases; unmatched junction nucleotides: 6. CDR3 size: 14 residues. Germline V CDR1 and CDR2: SNHLY, FYNNEI. CDR3 nucleotides: TGTGCCAGCAGTACCGGGACAGTCGACAATGAGCAGTTCTTC. It yields the protein CASSTGTVDNEQFF.

The V and J genes are TRBV27 and TRBJ1-1, with 9 positions matching TRBD1. In germline, CDR1 is MNHEY, CDR2 SMNVEV (reference sequence). This CDR3 is built from 13 residues. With V trimmed by 7 bases and J by 1 base, 1 base remained unmatched. CDR3 sequence reads: CASMTGGNTEAFF. CDR3 nucleotide sequence: TGTGCCAGCATGACAGGGGGGAACACTGAAGCTTTCTTT.

The J gene is TRBJ2-7, the V gene TRBV6-5; unclear D gene. This CDR3 has 14 residues. Trimming removed 7 bases from V and 6 bases from J, with 19 bases in between. The germline CDR1 and CDR2 sequences are MNHEY and SVGAGI. The CDR3 coding sequence is TGTGCCAGCATCCTGGTCCATGATTCGGGCGAGCAGTACTTC. Translated, it gives CASILVHDSGEQYF.

The gene calls are TRBV28 and TRBJ2-7, with 9 bases matching TRBD2. The CDR3 is 13 amino acids. V lost 11 bases, J lost 6 bases, and 11 bases stayed unmatched. CDR1 MDHEN and CDR2 SYDVKM come from the germline V gene. This CDR3 reads CAATGTSLIEQYF. CDR3 nucleotides: TGTGCCGCAACCGGGACTAGCCTAATCGAGCAGTACTTC.

This clone appeared once. The V call is TRBV7-9, the J call TRBJ2-1; D is unresolved. The CDR3 covers 11 residues. Germline CDR1 is SEHNR and CDR2 is FQNEAQ (reference sequence). With 3 bases removed from V and 15 bases from J, the gap between germline ends came to 12 bases. The CDR3: CASSFISEVFF. The CDR3 coding sequence is TGTGCCAGCAGCTTTATAAGCGAAGTGTTCTTC.

The chain couples TRBV29-1 to TRBJ2-5; weak D call: TRBD2 (6 bases). This CDR3 is built from 16 residues. With 2 bases removed from V and 4 bases from J, the gap between germline ends came to 20 bases. Per the germline V gene, CDR1 is SQVTM and CDR2 is ANQGSEA. CDR3 region: CSVEIRVGRRRETQYF. The CDR3 DNA sequence: TGCAGCGTTGAAATAAGGGTAGGGAGGCGCAGAGAGACCCAGTACTTC.

This chain links TRBV21-1 with TRBJ1-2; the D segment call TRBD1 is taken from the table without a DNA check. TRBV21-1 is a documented pseudogene. The CDR3 runs to 16 residues. CDR3 DNA sequence: TGTGCCAGCAGCAATTCGGGGACAGGGCGACTCTATGGCTACACCTTC. Amino acid sequence: CASSNSGTGRLYGYTF.

This sequence joins TRBV11-2 and TRBJ2-7; 10 bases fit TRBD1. After removal of 4 bases from V and 6 bases from J, the junction contained 12 bases not matched to a gene. The CDR3 totals 16 residues. Germline V gene lookup returns CDR1 SGHAT and CDR2 FQNNGV. The CDR3 nucleotides are TGTGCCAGCAGCTCCACCCAGTCCCGGGACAGGGGCGAGCAGTACTTC. Protein sequence: CASSSTQSRDRGEQYF.